The 3 T cell receptor beta chains below all came from one sample that was sequenced in a study of blood T cell repertoires in COVID-19. The data were produced by immunoSEQ multiplex PCR, yet TCRdb's version contains in-frame clones alone and is incomplete. The table has roughly 280,000 clones, 70% to 90% seen once. The specimen sequenced was peripheral blood. All receptors derive from a man aged 18 to 29 with active or convalescent COVID-19.

The rearrangement links TRBV19 to TRBJ2-7; possibly TRBD2 for D (6 bases). Germline values: CDR1 LNHDA, CDR2 SQIVND (reference sequence). This CDR3 comprises 14 residues. Trimming removed 10 bases from V and 4 bases from J, with 20 bases in between. The CDR3 here is CATKEGLDVYEQYF. In DNA form, the CDR3 reads TGTGCCACCAAGGAGGGCCTGGATGTATACGAGCAGTACTTC.

The sample holds a few counts of this clone. The V and J genes are TRBV2 and TRBJ2-7; TRBD2 matches at 7 bases. V lost 6 bases, J lost 4 bases, and 12 bases stayed unmatched. The CDR3 extends over 15 amino acids. CDR1 is SNHLY and CDR2 is FYNNEI in the germline V gene. CDR3 loop: CASRGASGEGYEQYF. Written as DNA, the CDR3 is TGTGCCAGCAGGGGTGCTAGCGGTGAGGGATACGAGCAGTACTTC.

This chain joins TRBV12-5 and TRBJ1-3; the D is unclear. Trimming pared 7 bases from V and 0 bases from J, leaving 7 bases between. CDR3 length: 13 amino acids. Per germline, CDR1 LGHNT and CDR2 FRNRAP. In DNA, the CDR3 is TGTGCTAGTGCCCAATTCTCTGGAAACACCATATATTTT. Amino acids: CASAQFSGNTIYF.